The 22 T cell receptor beta chains below come from one sample, sequenced in a study of human T cells and chemical hapten exposure. Time point here: pre-sensitization, week 0. Specified treatment: therapeutic diphenylcyclopropenone sensitization with weekly scalp DPC. TCRdb re-called the RACE reads with MiXCR, one entry per CDR3 protein. The data contain under 400,000 distinct CDR3 sequences, roughly 5% of them singletons. Here the sequenced sample was whole blood, taken in connection with sensitization to the hapten diphenylcyclopropenone (DPC). These receptor sequences come from a woman between 45 and 65 years old with alopecia areata. Some clones in this sample may be carry-over from other donors' samples.

This clonotype appeared many times. The chain recombines TRBV12-5 with TRBJ2-5, with 11 bases fitting TRBD2. Trimming cost V 6 bases and J 3 bases; bases outside gene matches: 3. The length of the CDR3 is 14 residues. Germline assignment: CDR1 LGHNT and CDR2 FRNRAP. The CDR3 loop reads CASGPGLAEETQYF. CDR3 nucleotide sequence: TGTGCTAGTGGCCCGGGACTAGCGGAAGAGACCCAGTACTTC.

This clonotype has just a few counts. The V and J genes are TRBV6-5 and TRBJ1-1, with D unclear. This CDR3 contains 15 residues. Germline assignment: CDR1 MNHEY and CDR2 SVGAGI. V was clipped by 6 bases and J by 3 bases, with 17 bases between them. In DNA, the CDR3 is TGTGCCAGCAGCCCCCCCGACCGAGGGTACACTGAAGCTTTCTTT. Amino acid sequence: CASSPPDRGYTEAFF.

This clonotype has only a few counts. The V and J genes are TRBV5-6 and TRBJ1-3, with D perhaps matching TRBD1 (6 bases). The CDR3 covers 15 residues. Germline CDR1 reads SGHDT; CDR2 reads YYEEEE. Trimming removed 4 bases from V and 2 bases from J, with 13 bases in between. CDR3: CASSHWTETGNTIYF. For the CDR3, the DNA is TGTGCCAGCAGCCATTGGACAGAGACTGGAAACACCATATATTTT.

This clonotype was detected ten times or more. The chain uses TRBV12-3 or TRBV12-4 and TRBJ1-5, with D tentatively TRBD1 (5 bases). V was cut by 3 bases and J by 5 bases, with 11 bases left in between. The CDR3 covers 14 residues. CDR3 region: CASSFAGNDQPQHF. The CDR3 nucleotides are TGTGCCAGCAGTTTCGCAGGGAACGATCAGCCCCAGCATTTT.

This clonotype occurred many times. This sequence joins TRBV5-6 and TRBJ1-1, with TRBD1 identical over 9 bases. CDR1 and CDR2 from the germline V gene are SGHDT and YYEEEE. With 5 bases clipped from V and 1 base from J, the junction kept 3 bases outside the gene matches. CDR3 length: 14 amino acids. The DNA for the CDR3 is TGTGCCAGCAGTCGGGACAGGGCGAACACTGAAGCTTTCTTT. This gives the protein CASSRDRANTEAFF.

This clonotype was seen ten or more times. This sequence joins TRBV29-1 and TRBJ2-1; a weak D match, TRBD1 (6 bases). CDR1 is SQVTM and CDR2 is ANQGSEA in the germline V gene. The CDR3 loop spans 15 amino acids. The V end was cut by 5 bases, the J end by 4 bases, with 18 bases between. CDR3 nucleotide sequence: TGCAGCGTTTTAGGGACATCCTCCCCGTACAATGAGCAGTTCTTC. Amino acid sequence: CSVLGTSSPYNEQFF.

This clonotype was seen more than once but under ten times. The chain couples TRBV6-5 to TRBJ1-1; TRBD1 might be the D (5 bases). From germline, CDR1 is MNHEY and CDR2 SVGAGI. Trimming cost V 6 bases and J 6 bases, with 14 bases left between them. The CDR3 length is 13 residues. In DNA form, the CDR3 reads TGTGCCAGCAGCCAAGGGGATAGCTCTGAAGCTTTCTTT. Encoded protein: CASSQGDSSEAFF.

This clonotype has at least ten counts. The rearrangement links TRBV7-2 to TRBJ2-5; the match to TRBD1 covers 10 bases. Germline CDR1 SGHTA, CDR2 FQGNSA. The trim removed 0 bases at V and 4 bases at J, leaving 8 bases unmatched. The CDR3 loop spans 17 amino acids. The chain's CDR3 is CASSLAQVDRGAETQYF. The CDR3 nucleotides read TGTGCCAGCAGCTTAGCCCAGGTGGACAGGGGGGCAGAGACCCAGTACTTC.

This clonotype appeared many times. The chain recombines TRBV12-3 or TRBV12-4 with TRBJ1-5; tentatively, D is TRBD1 (6 bases). V was trimmed by 6 bases and J by 1 base, leaving 10 bases between them. The CDR3 has 14 amino acids. For the CDR3, the DNA is TGTGCCAGCAGCCTACAGGGAAGCAATCAGCCCCAGCATTTT. This translates into CASSLQGSNQPQHF.

The rearrangement joins TRBV3-1 to TRBJ2-3; the D is unclear. The CDR3 spans 13 residues. The V gene lost 4 bases and the J gene lost 6 bases, with 11 bases spanning the gap. CDR1 is LGHDT and CDR2 is YNNKEL in the germline V gene (reference sequence). The CDR3 nucleotides read TGTGCCAGCAGCCGCGTATTAAGGGATACGCAGTATTTT. Translating gives CASSRVLRDTQYF.

This clonotype was observed many times. This chain connects TRBV10-1 to TRBJ2-5; possibly TRBD2 for D (6 bases). The CDR3 totals 15 residues. Germline V gene sequence: CDR1 WNHNN, CDR2 SYGVQD (reference sequence). V was trimmed by 8 bases and J by 5 bases, leaving 21 bases between them. CDR3 loop: CASARTAGTGETQYF. The CDR3, as DNA: TGCGCCAGCGCTAGGACGGCGGGGACCGGGGAGACCCAGTACTTC.

There are a few counts of this clonotype. V and J are TRBV5-1 and TRBJ1-2; TRBD1 matches at 8 bases. Germline lookup yields CDR1 SGHRS and CDR2 YFSETQ. Unmatched junction bases numbered 5, after V lost 0 bases and J lost 4 bases. The CDR3 extends over 15 amino acids. The CDR3 sequence: CASSLDRGELYGYTF. The CDR3 bases are TGCGCCAGCAGCTTGGACAGGGGGGAACTCTATGGCTACACCTTC.

This clonotype has at least ten counts. The CDR3 spells CASRDYLNTGELFF. Written as DNA, the CDR3 is TGTGCCAGCAGAGACTACCTAAACACCGGGGAGCTGTTTTTT. V gene TRBV6-5 combines with J gene TRBJ2-2; weak D call: TRBD2 (5 bases). The ends were cut back, 6 bases at V and 2 bases at J, with 10 bases in the middle. Germline V gene lookup returns CDR1 MNHEY and CDR2 SVGAGI. This CDR3 is built from 14 residues.

The chain combines TRBV28 with TRBJ2-5, with D perhaps TRBD2 (5 bases). Trimming pared 5 bases from V and 5 bases from J, leaving 18 bases between. The germline V gene encodes CDR1 MDHEN and CDR2 SYDVKM. The CDR3 length is 15 residues. The CDR3 DNA follows: TGTGCCAGCAGTACCCCTAGTAGGAGGCAGGAGACCCAGTACTTC. It translates to CASSTPSRRQETQYF.

About this clonotype itself: Lacking the conserved final phenylalanine or tryptophan, this CDR3 likely reflects a read error. V usage is TRBV5-1 and J usage is TRBJ2-7, with D perhaps TRBD2 (5 bases). The germline V gene has CDR1 SGHRS and CDR2 YFSETQ. V dropped 0 bases and J dropped 0 bases, with 7 bases sitting between them. CDR3 length: 14 residues. The CDR3 DNA reads TGCGCCAGCAGCTTGGCGCTAGCCTCCTACGAGCAGTACTTA. Translated, it gives CASSLALASYEQYL.

This clonotype was recorded many times. The J gene is TRBJ2-3, the V gene TRBV20-1; the match to TRBD1 covers 9 bases. With V trimmed by 5 bases and J by 5 bases, 8 bases remained unmatched. The CDR3 extends over 14 amino acids. Germline CDR1 and CDR2: DFQATT and SNEGSKA (reference sequence). The CDR3 DNA sequence: TGCAGTGCTGGGGGGGGACAGGGACGAGATACGCAGTATTTT. The encoded protein is CSAGGGQGRDTQYF.

This clonotype was observed a handful of times. V usage is TRBV5-1 and J usage is TRBJ2-3, with D possibly called TRBD1 or TRBD2 (5 bases each). CDR1 SGHRS and CDR2 YFSETQ come from the germline V gene. CDR3 length equals 15 residues. V lost 0 bases and J lost 4, with 12 bases in between. CDR3 protein: CASSLAGAGADTQYF. For the CDR3, the DNA is TGCGCCAGCAGCTTGGCCGGGGCGGGCGCAGATACGCAGTATTTT. The entire variable domain, with the rest obtained from reference TRBV5-1 and TRBJ2-3, is as follows: KAGVTQTPRYLIKTRGQQVTLSCSPISGHRSVSWYQQTPGQGLQFLFEYFSETQRNKGNFPGRFSGRQFSNSRSEMNVSTLELGDSALYLCASSLAGAGADTQYFGPGTRLTVL.

The chain links TRBV3-1 to TRBJ2-1; D perhaps matches TRBD2 (5 bases). CDR1 and CDR2 (germline): LGHDT, YNNKEL (reference sequence). The CDR3 has 14 residues. Trimming removed 10 bases at V and 2 bases at J, with 15 bases between. CDR3 bases: TGTGCCACCCTCGGTGAGGGCGCCTACAATGAGCAGTTCTTC. Translation gives CATLGEGAYNEQFF.

The J gene is TRBJ1-1, the V gene TRBV12-3 or TRBV12-4; 7 bases match TRBD1. The CDR3 runs to 14 residues. Trimming cost V 6 bases and J 7 bases; bases outside gene matches: 11. The CDR3 spells CASRTDREKNEAFF. DNA of the CDR3: TGTGCCAGCAGAACCGACAGGGAGAAGAATGAAGCTTTCTTT.

This clonotype was counted at least ten times. The chain couples TRBV12-3 or TRBV12-4 to TRBJ2-1; 13 nucleotides match TRBD2. V lost 6 bases, J lost 7 bases, and 6 bases stayed unmatched. This CDR3 contains 15 residues. CDR3 sequence: CASSQGTSGVNEQFF. The DNA of the CDR3 is TGTGCCAGCAGCCAAGGGACTAGCGGGGTTAATGAGCAGTTCTTC.

Ten or more counts support this clonotype. The rearrangement joins TRBV29-1 to TRBJ2-7; 10 bases match TRBD2. This CDR3 is 13 amino acids long. Losses at the gene ends were 7 bases for V and 6 bases for J; bases not matched to a gene: 9. CDR1 and CDR2 (germline): SQVTM, ANQGSEA. CDR3 nucleotides: TGCAGCGCCCTCCCAGCGGGGGGGTCCGAGCAGTACTTC. The encoded protein is CSALPAGGSEQYF.

This clonotype was counted at least ten times. The rearrangement joins TRBV29-1 to TRBJ2-5, with D uncertain. The CDR3 is made up of 14 amino acids. Germline CDR1 SQVTM, CDR2 ANQGSEA. With 4 bases removed from V and 0 bases from J, the gap between germline ends came to 12 bases. Here the CDR3 reads CSVVPVEYQETQYF. For the CDR3, the DNA is TGCAGCGTTGTGCCAGTCGAGTACCAAGAGACCCAGTACTTC.